Shown below are 26 T cell receptor beta chains from a single sample sequenced in a study of metastatic and nonmetastatic thyroid tumors (dated by TCRdb to the early 2020s). The library was made by PCR. Sequencing instrument: Illumina HiSeq 4000. The public sequencing data were trimmed at Q25 with fastp and processed into clonotypes with MiXCR by TCRdb, which kept only in-frame beta chains. A total of roughly 90,000 clones appear in this sample, 14% to 15% of them only once. The ten most abundant clones make up just over 3.5% of the sample. No treatment had been received by any patient before thyroid surgery. The sample was blood. These receptors came from a female donor with papillary thyroid cancer or a benign thyroid nodule (not recorded which). Some clones in this sample may be carry-over from other donors' samples.

The table lists this clone with many counts. The rearrangement links TRBV5-5 to TRBJ2-1, with D perhaps TRBD1 (7 bases). The CDR3 has 15 residues. V was clipped by 4 bases and J by 0 bases, with 11 bases between them. In germline, CDR1 is SGHKS, CDR2 YYEKEE (reference sequence). The DNA of the CDR3 is TGTGCCAGCAGCCAGGGGGGTGGCTCCTACAATGAGCAGTTCTTC. Its translation is CASSQGGGSYNEQFF.

V usage is TRBV6-1 and J usage is TRBJ2-7, with 7 bases lining up with TRBD1. CDR1 MNHNS and CDR2 SASEGT come from the germline V gene. The trim removed 5 bases at V and 4 bases at J, leaving 11 bases unmatched. The CDR3 covers 15 residues. The CDR3 DNA reads TGTGCCAGCAGTCCAGCTGGGACAGCCAATTACGAGCAGTACGTC. It specifies CASSPAGTANYEQYV.

This clone was observed a handful of times. At one boundary the junction diverges from the germline segment, which might be a read error. This chain uses TRBV6-4 with TRBJ1-3, with a weak D call TRBD1 (5 bases). CDR1 and CDR2 (germline): MRHNA, SNTAGT. The CDR3 spans 15 residues. The CDR3 region has the DNA TGCGCCACAGTGGGGGTGGGAGTAACTCGAAACACCATATATTTT. Translation: CATVGVGVTRNTIYF.

This clone has a count of ten or more. The chain links TRBV30 to TRBJ2-7; D possibly corresponds to TRBD1 (6 bases). Between the trimmed V and J ends, which lost 3 bases and 1 base, there was a span of 10 bases. From germline, CDR1 is GTSNPN and CDR2 SVGIG (reference sequence). CDR3 length: 13 amino acids. The CDR3 here is CAWRGAVSYEQYF. CDR3 DNA sequence: TGTGCCTGGAGGGGGGCAGTATCCTACGAGCAGTACTTC. The variable domain in full, completed from reference TRBV30 and TRBJ2-7, reads SQTIHQWPATLVQPVGSPLSLECTVEGTSNPNLYWYRQAAGRGLQLLFYSVGIGQISSEVPQNLSASRPQDRQFILSSKKLLLSDSGFYLCAWRGAVSYEQYFGPGTRLTVT.

This clone has at least ten counts. The J gene is TRBJ2-3, the V gene TRBV13, with D possibly being TRBD2 (7 bases). V lost 2 bases to trimming and J lost 2 bases, with 17 bases between them. In germline, CDR1 is PRHDT, CDR2 FYEKMQ (reference sequence). The CDR3 length is 17 residues. CDR3 protein: CASSLSGVGGHTDTQYF. The DNA for the CDR3 is TGTGCCAGCAGCTTAAGTGGAGTCGGGGGGCACACAGATACGCAGTATTTT.

Details on this clone: This may come from a read error, since a much larger clone is one base off. The chain is built from TRBV28 and TRBJ2-5, with TRBD1 as a possible D gene (6 bases). The V gene's germline CDR1 is MDHEN and CDR2 SYDVKM. The CDR3 sequence is 14 residues long. V lost 7 bases and J 5 bases, leaving 17 bases between the germline ends. CDR3 sequence (DNA): TGTGCCAGCATCCCCTCGGGCCAGGGGGAGACCCAGTACTTC. Its translation: CASIPSGQGETQYF.

This clone was seen repeatedly, ten times or more. The V gene is TRBV19, the J gene TRBJ1-5; D is undetermined. Germline V gene sequence: CDR1 LNHDA, CDR2 SQIVND (reference sequence). V was cut by 1 base and J by 4 bases, with 5 bases left in between. The CDR3 is 13 amino acids. The CDR3 loop reads CASSIVGNQPQHF. CDR3 sequence (DNA): TGTGCCAGTAGTATAGTTGGAAATCAGCCCCAGCATTTT.

This clone has ten or more counts. CDR3 nucleotide sequence: TGCGCCAGCAGTGAGCCACCTCGGGGGGGGTGGGAGACCCAGTACTTC. Protein: CASSEPPRGGWETQYF. V is TRBV10-2 and J is TRBJ2-5; TRBD2 aligns across 8 bases. CDR1 and CDR2 from the germline V gene are WSHSY and SAAADI. The CDR3 runs 16 residues. Trimming took 2 bases from V and 5 from J; bases not matched to a gene: 10.

This clone has just a few counts. Relative to the germline gene, one junction end is altered; a read error may explain this. This chain joins TRBV6-1 and TRBJ1-3; D perhaps matches TRBD1 (5 bases). This CDR3 is built from 15 residues. Germline CDR1 and CDR2: MNHNS and SASEGT. In DNA, the CDR3 is TGTGCCAGCAACCCTAGGGGTCTCTCTGTAAACACCATATATTTT. The encoded protein is CASNPRGLSVNTIYF.

This clone was counted ten times or more. J is TRBJ1-2 and V is TRBV19; TRBD1 matches at 8 bases. V lost 3 bases to trimming and J lost 4 bases; unmatched junction nucleotides: 10. Germline CDR1 is LNHDA and CDR2 is SQIVND (reference sequence). There are 16 residues in the CDR3. CDR3 DNA sequence: TGTGCCAGTAGTATCGGGGGACAGGCCCTCTTCTATGGCTACACCTTC. It yields the protein CASSIGGQALFYGYTF.

This clone has a handful of counts. This sequence may be a read error, since a much larger clone differs from it by one base. The CDR3: CASSPIAGVQETQYF. The CDR3 DNA is TGTGCCAGCTCACCGATAGCGGGGGTCCAAGAGACCCAGTACTTC. This sequence joins TRBV18 and TRBJ2-5; 9 bases align to TRBD2. Germline V gene lookup returns CDR1 KGHSH and CDR2 LQKENI. The CDR3 spans 15 residues. J lost 1 base, V lost 3 bases, and 3 bases had no gene match.

A few counts support this clone. One end of the junction is discordant with germline, which a read error may explain. The J gene is TRBJ2-7, the V gene TRBV28, with D perhaps matching TRBD1 (5 bases). Per the germline V gene, CDR1 is MDHEN and CDR2 is SYDVKM. The CDR3 has 15 amino acids. The CDR3 sequence: CARRGSGIKGYEKYF. The CDR3 DNA reads TGTGCCAGAAGAGGATCAGGGATAAAAGGCTACGAGAAGTACTTC.

The sample holds many counts of this clone. V usage is TRBV7-3 and J usage is TRBJ2-1; 9 bases fit TRBD2. This CDR3 has 15 residues. CDR1 and CDR2 (germline): SGHTA, FQGTGA. J lost 7 bases, V lost 3 bases, and 7 bases had no gene match. The CDR3: CASSFGGGAENEQFF. In DNA, the CDR3 is TGTGCCAGCAGCTTTGGCGGGGGGGCTGAGAATGAGCAGTTCTTC.

About this clone itself: This could be a read error, since a much larger clone is one nucleotide away. The same CDR3 can be traced to other DNA sequences in this sample. The chain has TRBV12-3 or TRBV12-4 and TRBJ2-7; D may be TRBD1 (5 bases). The CDR3 spans 14 residues. The CDR3 is CASTFDRESYEQCF. As DNA, the CDR3 is TGTGCCAGCACCTTCGACAGAGAGTCCTACGAGCAGTGCTTC.

At least ten counts were recorded for this clone. The chain carries TRBV25-1 and TRBJ2-1; D possibly matches TRBD1 or TRBD2 (5 bases each). The CDR3 is 13 amino acids. Trimming cost V 2 bases and J 7 bases, with 9 bases left between them. CDR1 is MGHDK and CDR2 is SYGVNS in the germline V gene. This CDR3 reads CASSEGWGNEQFF. Written as DNA, the CDR3 is TGTGCCAGCAGTGAAGGGTGGGGGAATGAGCAGTTCTTC.

This clone was counted ten times or more. This chain links TRBV5-1 with TRBJ1-2; TRBD1 matches 8 bases. Germline-derived CDR1 and CDR2 are SGHRS and YFSETQ. CDR3 length: 13 residues. V shed 2 bases and J 8 bases; nucleotides not matched to a gene: 5. Written as DNA, the CDR3 is TGCGCCAGCAGCTTTGGGACAGGAGGCGGCTACACCTTC. Translating gives CASSFGTGGGYTF.

This clone appeared many times. This sequence joins TRBV29-1 and TRBJ2-2, with D maybe TRBD1 (6 bases). This CDR3 is built from 14 residues. Looked up from germline, CDR1 is SQVTM and CDR2 is ANQGSEA. V was trimmed by 6 bases and J by 6 bases, leaving 17 bases between them. CDR3 in DNA: TGCAGCGTCTATACAGGGTCGGTTGCCGGGGAGCTGTTTTTT. This translates into CSVYTGSVAGELFF.

Points on this clone: The junction and the germline gene differ at one end; a read error may be behind it. The chain links TRBV7-2 to TRBJ1-2; no clear D. The CDR3 is made up of 15 amino acids. Germline values: CDR1 SGHTA, CDR2 FQGNSA. CDR3 in amino acids: CASSLEHWGGGKGSF. The CDR3 nucleotides are TGTGCCAGCAGCTTAGAGCATTGGGGAGGAGGAAAAGGCAGCTTC.

This clone was recorded many times. V and J are TRBV7-3 and TRBJ2-2; D assignment may be TRBD1 or TRBD2 (5 bases each). V was pared by 5 bases and J by 0 bases, with 16 bases between. The CDR3 loop spans 17 amino acids. Germline V gene lookup returns CDR1 SGHTA and CDR2 FQGTGA. CDR3 in DNA: TGTGCCAGCAGCGACCCCCCGGGACGGTCGAACACCGGGGAGCTGTTTTTT. This translates into CASSDPPGRSNTGELFF. The full variable domain, with the rest looked up from reference TRBV7-3 and TRBJ2-2, is GAGVSQTPSNKVTEKGKYVELRCDPISGHTALYWYRQSLGQGPEFLIYFQGTGAADDSGLPNDRFFAVRPEGSVSTLKIQRTERGDSAVYLCASSDPPGRSNTGELFFGEGSRLTVL.

There are many counts of this clone. The rearrangement joins TRBV29-1 to TRBJ2-1; TRBD2 matches 7 bases. The germline gives CDR1 SQVTM, CDR2 ANQGSEA. The CDR3 is 11 residues long. The V gene end was trimmed by 4 bases and the J gene end by 10 bases; junction bases not matched to a gene: 4. CDR3 in amino acids: CSVARGEEQFF. Written as DNA, the CDR3 is TGCAGCGTTGCCCGGGGGGAAGAGCAGTTCTTC.

This clone was observed at least ten times. V and J are TRBV20-1 and TRBJ1-1; TRBD1 is a possible D gene (6 bases). Trimming removed 3 bases from V and 5 bases from J, with 13 bases in between. Germline V lookup: CDR1 DFQATT, CDR2 SNEGSKA (reference sequence). This CDR3 spans 13 amino acids. CDR3 protein: CSASRGGWTEAFF. Here the CDR3 DNA reads TGCAGTGCTAGTAGAGGGGGGTGGACTGAAGCTTTCTTT.

This clone was seen repeatedly, ten times or more. The rearrangement links TRBV29-1 to TRBJ2-2; D not resolved. This CDR3 is 14 amino acids long. The germline V gene encodes CDR1 SQVTM and CDR2 ANQGSEA. The V end was cut by 4 bases, the J end by 3 bases, with 12 bases between. CDR3 nucleotides: TGCAGCGTTGGGGAAGGCACGGACACCGGGGAGCTGTTTTTT. It specifies CSVGEGTDTGELFF.

Comments on this clone: Since a much larger clone is just one base distant, this may be a read error. The genes are TRBV12-3 or TRBV12-4 and TRBJ1-4, with 7 nucleotides matching TRBD1. The V and J ends lost 7 bases and 11 bases, in that order; junction bases with no gene match: 19. The length of the CDR3 is 16 residues. CDR3 sequence reads: CASTQSPTGIWCKLFF. The CDR3 DNA is TGTGCCAGCACCCAGTCGCCGACAGGGATCTGGTGTAAACTGTTTTTT.

The sample holds a few counts of this clone. In this CDR3 the conserved last residue, phenylalanine or tryptophan, is missing, so a read error is likely. The rearrangement links TRBV18 to TRBJ1-1; TRBD1 is a possible D gene (6 bases). V shed 1 base and J shed 3 bases, with 12 bases lying between them. The CDR3 runs 15 residues. Germline CDR1 and CDR2: KGHSH and LQKENI. The CDR3 DNA sequence: TGTGCCAGCTCACCACAAAGGGGGGTAGACACTGAAGCTTTCCTT. This encodes CASSPQRGVDTEAFL.

This clone was observed at least ten times. The CDR3 DNA follows: TGTGCCAGTAAGCTCTCCGGAACGTCGGGAACCGGGGAGCTGTTTTTT. Translated: CASKLSGTSGTGELFF. The V and J genes are TRBV19 and TRBJ2-2; D possibly corresponds to TRBD2 (5 bases). Germline assignment: CDR1 LNHDA and CDR2 SQIVND (reference sequence). V gave up 7 bases and J gave up 5 bases, with 20 bases separating them. CDR3 length equals 16 residues.

The table lists this clone with many counts. The chain employs TRBV11-2 and TRBJ1-2, with a tentative D call TRBD1 (6 bases). The CDR3 spans 13 residues. Germline CDR1 is SGHAT and CDR2 is FQNNGV. V lost 5 bases to trimming and J lost 7 bases, with 14 bases between them. DNA of the CDR3: TGTGCCAGCAGCCCTAACAGGGATCCTGGCTACACCTTC. This sequence encodes CASSPNRDPGYTF.